This T cell receptor beta chain originates from a study of cytomegalovirus exposure and HLA in healthy donors. This CDR3 is built from 13 residues. Losses at the gene ends were 6 bases for V and 1 base for J; bases not matched to a gene: 2. The germline V gene has CDR1 SGHTA and CDR2 FQGTGA. The PCR had 60 Vbeta and 13 Jbeta primers. Assay used: immunoSEQ multiplex PCR; TCRdb lists only in-frame clones, some missing. The sample shows 150,000 to 160,000 clones, around 79% of them seen only once. Specimen: PBMCs. This clonotype was obtained from a man aged 25-45 years in good health and CMV-seropositive. The chain combines TRBV7-3 with TRBJ1-1; TRBD1 matches at 7 bases. The CDR3 loop is CASRGQTNTEAFF. CDR3 nucleotides: TGTGCCAGCAGGGGACAGACGAACACTGAAGCTTTCTTT.